This T cell receptor (beta chain) was documented in a study of CD8+CD57+ T cells in acquired aplastic anemia. This CDR3 is built from 8 residues. Between the trimmed V and J ends, which lost 6 bases and 9 bases, there was a span of 2 bases. Germline lookup yields CDR1 MDHEN and CDR2 SYDVKM. General study points: Patients had roughly 29 CD8+ CDR3 sequences in common with controls (the shared set).

Comments on this clonotype: The antigen is undetermined.

Profiles of TCR beta VDJ and CDR3 were generated from a genomic DNA template. TCRdb re-called the reads with MiXCR, one entry per CDR3 protein. There are about 190,000 distinct CDR3 sequences in the sample; about half occur only once, and roughly 15% lies in the top ten. The gene calls are TRBV28 and TRBJ2-5; D uncertain. Sequenced input: sorted CD4+, CD8+, or CD8+CD57+ T cells (not recorded which) from PBMCs. The receptor was isolated from a human donor in good health, serving as a control. The CDR3 sequence: CASSAQYF. The CDR3 bases are TGTGCCAGCAGCGCCCAGTACTTC. The full variable domain, with the rest looked up from reference TRBV28 and TRBJ2-5, is DVKVTQSSRYLVKRTGEKVFLECVQDMDHENMFWYRQDPGLGLRLIYFSYDVKMKEKGDIPEGYSVSREKKERFSLILESASTNQTSMYLCASSAQYFGPGTRLLVL.